The 16 T cell receptor beta chains below all came from one sample that was sequenced in a study of cytomegalovirus exposure and HLA in healthy donors. This PCR relied on a set of 60 Vbeta primers and 13 Jbeta primers. Clones were read by immunoSEQ multiplex PCR, and TCRdb kept only the in-frame ones, dropping some. The sample records about 180,000 clones, 77% being singletons. The sequenced sample was PBMCs. These receptors were collected from a woman aged 55-69 years in good health and CMV-seropositive.

Concerning this clone itself: Other DNA sequences in the sample encode the same CDR3. This rearrangement joins TRBV19 to TRBJ2-7; 7 positions agree with TRBD2. Germline CDR1 is LNHDA and CDR2 is SQIVND (reference sequence). After removal of 3 bases from V and 2 bases from J, the junction contained 7 bases not matched to a gene. The CDR3 has 15 residues. CDR3 DNA sequence: TGTGCCAGTAGTATTGGGTCTAGCGGAACCTACGAGCAGTACTTC. Translating it yields CASSIGSSGTYEQYF.

The J gene is TRBJ1-4, the V gene TRBV10-3, with 7 nucleotides matching TRBD1. CDR3 length: 15 residues. V lost 10 bases and J lost 0; bases outside the gene matches: 8. Germline lookup yields CDR1 ENHRY and CDR2 SYGVKD. The CDR3 DNA follows: TGTGCCACCGGAGGGGGCTCCGCAACTAATGAAAAACTGTTTTTT. Residues: CATGGGSATNEKLFF.

This chain uses TRBV4-3 with TRBJ2-3, with 14 bases aligning to TRBD2. The CDR3 is 19 amino acids. Looked up from germline, CDR1 is LGHNA and CDR2 is YSLEER. V trimming: 3 bases; J trimming: 1 base; junction bases outside the gene matches: 9. The CDR3: CASSQKGLAGAGGTDTQYF. DNA for the CDR3: TGCGCCAGCAGCCAGAAGGGACTAGCGGGGGCCGGCGGCACAGATACGCAGTATTTT.

Worth noting for this clone: Other DNA variants within this sample encode the same CDR3. The V and J genes are TRBV5-1 and TRBJ2-2; D is undetermined. Deletions cut 5 bases from V and 8 bases from J, with 13 bases between. Germline CDR1 reads SGHRS; CDR2 reads YFSETQ. CDR3 length: 13 amino acids. This CDR3 reads CASSLSMRGELFF. In DNA form, the CDR3 reads TGCGCCAGCAGTCTATCGATGAGGGGGGAGCTGTTTTTT.

The chain employs TRBV7-2 and TRBJ2-7, with D possibly being TRBD1 (5 bases). Trimming cost V 2 bases and J 0 bases, with 11 bases left between them. The germline V gene has CDR1 SGHTA and CDR2 FQGNSA. The CDR3 is 15 amino acids. The CDR3, as DNA: TGTGCCAGCAGCTTAAAAAAGGGGAACTCCTACGAGCAGTACTTC. Protein: CASSLKKGNSYEQYF.

The gene calls are TRBV7-9 and TRBJ2-5; perhaps TRBD2 as D (5 bases). Per the germline V gene, CDR1 is SEHNR and CDR2 is FQNEAQ (reference sequence). CDR3 size: 15 residues. The V gene lost 5 bases and the J gene lost 4 bases, with 17 bases spanning the gap. As DNA, the CDR3 is TGTGCCAGCAGCCGGATTCCCGGACTCCCAGAGACCCAGTACTTC. Amino acid sequence: CASSRIPGLPETQYF.

V is TRBV7-2 and J is TRBJ2-7; TRBD1 might be the D (6 bases). CDR3 length: 14 residues. Germline loops: CDR1 SGHTA, CDR2 FQGNSA. V shed 1 base and J shed 3 bases, with 10 bases lying between them. CDR3 region: CASSLGDKGYEQYF. The DNA for the CDR3 is TGTGCCAGCAGCTTAGGGGACAAGGGCTACGAGCAGTACTTC. The full variable domain, rest sourced from reference TRBV7-2 and TRBJ2-7, is GAGVSQSPSNKVTEKGKDVELRCDPISGHTALYWYRQSLGQGLEFLIYFQGNSAPDKSGLPSDRFSAERTGGSVSTLTIQRTQQEDSAVYLCASSLGDKGYEQYFGPGTRLTVT.

The chain carries TRBV11-2 and TRBJ2-3; no clear D gene. Germline CDR1 is SGHAT and CDR2 is FQNNGV. This CDR3 comprises 16 residues. V lost 3 bases and J 3 bases, leaving 16 bases between the germline ends. In DNA, the CDR3 is TGTGCCAGCAGCTTGACTTTATCTTCGGGTACAGATACGCAGTATTTT. Protein: CASSLTLSSGTDTQYF.

This chain uses TRBV6-6 with TRBJ1-5; no definite D call. Trimming took 6 bases from V and 0 from J, leaving 3 bases between them. The CDR3 has 12 residues. Per the germline V gene, CDR1 is MNHNY and CDR2 is SVGAGI (reference sequence). For the CDR3, the DNA is TGTGCCAGCAGATATAGCAATCAGCCCCAGCATTTT. As protein: CASRYSNQPQHF.

The rearrangement links TRBV19 to TRBJ1-5, with 9 positions matching TRBD1. The trim removed 7 bases at V and 6 bases at J, leaving 16 bases unmatched. CDR3 length equals 17 residues. Germline values: CDR1 LNHDA, CDR2 SQIVND (reference sequence). The CDR3 bases are TGTGCCAGTACCGGGCGAACGGGACAGGGAGTCGGTCAGCCCCAGCATTTT. Protein sequence: CASTGRTGQGVGQPQHF.

The rearrangement uses TRBV5-5 and TRBJ2-2, with a weak D call TRBD2 (5 bases). V shed 4 bases and J shed 1 base, with 8 bases lying between them. The length of the CDR3 is 14 residues. Germline CDR1 SGHKS, CDR2 YYEKEE (reference sequence). CDR3 sequence: CASSPSGNTGELFF. The CDR3 DNA reads as TGTGCCAGCAGCCCCAGCGGGAACACCGGGGAGCTGTTTTTT.

This clone was detected only a few times. The chain joins TRBV27 to TRBJ1-5, with D unclear. V gave up 7 bases and J gave up 4 bases, with 20 bases separating them. Germline CDR1 is MNHEY and CDR2 is SMNVEV (reference sequence). CDR3 length equals 16 residues. The CDR3: CASTPIGGASNQPQHF. Written as DNA, the CDR3 is TGTGCCAGCACTCCAATTGGAGGAGCGAGTAATCAGCCCCAGCATTTT.

Points on this clone: Other DNA sequences of this sample code for an identical CDR3. This chain joins TRBV28 and TRBJ2-7, with a tentative D call TRBD2 (6 bases). The CDR3 has 14 residues. Trimming left V 7 bases short and J 0 bases short, with 13 bases between. In germline, CDR1 is MDHEN, CDR2 SYDVKM. This chain's CDR3 is CASTPGTFSYEQYF. The DNA for the CDR3 is TGTGCCAGCACCCCCGGGACTTTCTCCTACGAGCAGTACTTC.

This chain uses TRBV7-2 with TRBJ2-3; TRBD1 matches at 11 bases. Germline V gene lookup returns CDR1 SGHTA and CDR2 FQGNSA. The CDR3 has 16 amino acids. V lost 4 bases, J lost 2 bases, and 5 bases stayed unmatched. The CDR3 DNA reads TGTGCCAGCAGCTCCCGGACAGGGGGCCTCACAGATACGCAGTATTTT. It specifies CASSSRTGGLTDTQYF.

The V gene is TRBV29-1, the J gene TRBJ2-5, with D perhaps matching TRBD2 (6 bases). The CDR3 is 12 residues long. The V gene lost 6 bases and the J gene lost 4 bases, with 12 bases spanning the gap. Germline-derived CDR1 and CDR2 are SQVTM and ANQGSEA. The CDR3 is CSVGGLRETQYF. The CDR3, as DNA: TGCAGCGTGGGGGGACTTAGAGAGACCCAGTACTTC.

This sequence joins TRBV30 and TRBJ1-5; D gene uncertain. This CDR3 spans 13 amino acids. V was pared by 2 bases and J by 8 bases, with 13 bases between. The V gene's germline CDR1 is GTSNPN and CDR2 SVGIG (reference sequence). The CDR3 sequence: CAWSLGRVEPQHF. The CDR3 bases are TGTGCCTGGAGTCTGGGGAGGGTGGAGCCCCAGCATTTT. The whole variable domain, remainder taken from reference TRBV30 and TRBJ1-5, is SQTIHQWPATLVQPVGSPLSLECTVEGTSNPNLYWYRQAAGRGLQLLFYSVGIGQISSEVPQNLSASRPQDRQFILSSKKLLLSDSGFYLCAWSLGRVEPQHFGDGTRLSIL.